One TCR beta chain is described in this entry. CDR3 length: 15 residues. V gave up 5 bases and J gave up 6 bases; unmatched junction bases: 7. The germline V gene encodes CDR1 LNHDA and CDR2 SQIVND (reference sequence). Roughly 0.45 to 1 ug RNA was reverse transcribed with random hexamers. TCRdb reprocessed the immunoSEQ multiplex PCR reads via MiXCR and lists one record per CDR3 protein. The sample holds about 120,000 distinct CDR3 sequences; just over 95% are singletons and the top ten take more than 0.12%. The sample belongs to a study of CD8 T cells in Susac syndrome. Negative isolation was applied to CD8+ and CD4+ T cells, and FACS enrichment was applied to TEMRA cells.

This chain joins TRBV19 and TRBJ2-1, with 10 bases matching TRBD2. Sequencing was performed on CD4+ T cells from PBMCs. This TCR came from a human donor with Susac syndrome. CDR3 sequence reads: CASSWSSGRGNEQFF. CDR3 DNA sequence: TGTGCCAGTAGTTGGTCCAGCGGGAGGGGCAATGAGCAGTTCTTC.